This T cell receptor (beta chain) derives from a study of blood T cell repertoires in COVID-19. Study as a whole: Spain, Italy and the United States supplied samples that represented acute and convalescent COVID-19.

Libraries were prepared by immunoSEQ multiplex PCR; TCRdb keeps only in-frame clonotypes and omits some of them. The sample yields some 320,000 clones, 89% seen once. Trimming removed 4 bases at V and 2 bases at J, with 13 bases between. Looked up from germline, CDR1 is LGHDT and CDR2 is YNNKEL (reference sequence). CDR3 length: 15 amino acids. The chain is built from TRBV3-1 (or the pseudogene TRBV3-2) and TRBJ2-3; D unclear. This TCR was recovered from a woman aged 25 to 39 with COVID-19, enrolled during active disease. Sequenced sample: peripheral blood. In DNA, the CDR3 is TGTGCCAGCAGCCGGGCGCGAGCCTACACAGATACGCAGTATTTT. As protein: CASSRARAYTDTQYF.